Listed below are T cell receptor beta chains from one sample, sequenced in a study of T cell repertoires in cytomegalovirus infection. TCRdb redid the calling of the reads with MiXCR, one entry per CDR3 protein. The table records 680,000 or so distinct CDR3 sequences, approximately 40% of them present only once. The sample comprised PBMCs. Receptors were obtained from a human donor in good health (CMV status not recorded). Some clones in this sample may be carry-over from other donors' samples. Each CDR3 is given with its conserved first and last residue. The D gene is left open where the match is weak. Rows may omit the clone size; those that give it use once, few, many or a size class.

18,NA,TRBD1,TRBJ1-3,TRBV10-3,CAISESRGQASSGNTIYF,TGTGCCATCAGTGAGTCGAGGGGACAGGCGAGCTCTGGAAACACCATATATTTT
13,many,NA,TRBJ2-5,TRBV7-9,CASSFGAGETQYF,TGTGCCAGCAGCTTCGGGGCGGGGGAGACCCAGTACTTC
16,few,TRBD1,TRBJ1-1,TRBV20-1,CSARWGTGARSTEAFF,TGCAGTGCTAGATGGGGGACAGGGGCTCGTAGCACTGAAGCTTTCTTT
14,NA,NA,TRBJ2-3,TRBV10-3,CAINARAVEDTQYF,TGTGCCATCAACGCCAGGGCAGTAGAAGATACGCAGTATTTT
17,NA,NA,TRBJ2-5,TRBV25-1,CASSASNTPRLQETQYF,TGTGCCAGCAGTGCCTCCAACACCCCACGTCTCCAAGAGACCCAGTACTTC
11,NA,NA,TRBJ2-1,TRBV10-3,CAIFEEGEQFF,TGTGCCATCTTCGAAGAGGGCGAGCAGTTCTTC
13,NA,NA,TRBJ1-1,TRBV7-2,CASTLGRGQEAFF,TGTGCCAGCACCCTCGGAAGGGGTCAAGAAGCTTTCTTT
13,NA,TRBD1,TRBJ1-2,TRBV19,CASSAPTGQGYTF,TGTGCCAGTAGCGCCCCGACAGGGCAGGGCTACACCTTC
13,NA,NA,TRBJ2-3,TRBV4-1,CASSQDVMDTQYF,TGCGCCAGCAGCCAAGACGTTATGGATACGCAGTATTTT
15,few,TRBD1,TRBJ1-1,TRBV6-1,CASSEGQMQRSTDFF,TGTGCCAGCAGTGAGGGACAGATGCAAAGGAGCACGGATTTCTTT
14,NA,NA,TRBJ2-3,TRBV7-6,CASSLKAGTDTQYF,TGTGCCAGCAGCTTAAAGGCTGGGACAGATACGCAGTATTTT
13,NA,NA,TRBJ2-5,TRBV5-5,CASSGSGWETQYF,TGTGCCAGCAGCGGGTCGGGCTGGGAGACCCAGTACTTC
16,once,NA,TRBJ1-5,TRBV7-8,CASSLGAGATNQPLHF,TGTGCCAGCAGCTTAGGGGCAGGGGCGACCAATCAGCCCCTGCATTTT
14,NA,NA,TRBJ2-2,TRBV6-6,CASQTNPDTVELFF,TGTGCCAGCCAAACAAACCCTGATACCGTGGAGCTGTTTTTT
13,NA,NA,TRBJ1-1,TRBV12-5,CASTNWGTTEAFF,TGTGCTAGTACTAACTGGGGGACAACTGAAGCTTTCTTT
16,many,TRBD2,TRBJ2-1,TRBV7-9,CASSARLAGGPGEQFF,TGTGCCAGCAGCGCCCGACTAGCGGGAGGGCCCGGTGAGCAGTTCTTC
15,few,TRBD2,TRBJ2-2,TRBV27,CASSLQREGTGELFF,TGTGCCAGCAGTTTGCAGCGGGAGGGCACCGGGGAGCTGTTTTTT
14,few,NA,TRBJ1-1,TRBV2,CASSEGADVIEAFF,TGTGCCAGCAGTGAAGGGGCCGATGTAATTGAAGCTTTCTTT
19,NA,TRBD1,TRBJ1-6,TRBV7-9,CASSLIPNQWTGRDSPLHF,TGTGCCAGCAGCTTAATCCCGAACCAATGGACAGGCCGTGATTCACCCCTCCACTTT
15,few,NA,TRBJ2-3,TRBV28,CASSNSRVRTDTQYF,TGTGCCAGCAGTAATTCTAGGGTGAGAACAGATACGCAGTATTTT
13,few,NA,TRBJ2-7,TRBV5-1,CASSLSGAGDEYF,TGCGCCAGCAGCTTGTCAGGGGCGGGGGACGAGTACTTC
14,few,NA,TRBJ2-3,TRBV20-1,CSAGNRTLTDTQYF,TGCAGTGCTGGAAACCGGACTTTAACAGATACGCAGTATTTT
13,NA,NA,TRBJ1-2,TRBV6-5,CASTSPDSTGYTF,TGTGCCAGCACCTCCCCGGACTCCACGGGCTACACCTTC
15,few,TRBD2,TRBJ2-1,TRBV28,CASSLYPSGRNEQFF,TGTGCCAGCAGTTTATACCCTAGCGGGAGGAATGAGCAGTTCTTC
13,NA,NA,TRBJ1-3,TRBV7-6,CASSFLAGGTIYF,TGTGCCAGCAGCTTCCTCGCTGGTGGCACCATATATTTT
11,many,NA,TRBJ2-7,TRBV28,CASSLRGEQYF,TGTGCCAGCAGTTTACGGGGCGAGCAGTACTTC
13,few,NA,TRBJ1-2,TRBV11-2,CASRTRQSYGYTF,TGTGCCAGCAGAACCAGACAGTCCTATGGCTACACCTTC
15,NA,NA,TRBJ2-4,TRBV28,CASTGTPLAKNIQYF,TGTGCCAGCACCGGGACACCTTTAGCCAAAAACATTCAGTACTTC
17,few,NA,TRBJ1-5,TRBV24-1,CATSDHKDRQTNQPQHF,TGTGCCACCAGTGACCACAAGGACAGACAAACCAATCAGCCCCAGCATTTT
16,NA,TRBD1,TRBJ1-1,TRBV18,CASSPARTGVHTEAFF,TGTGCCAGCTCACCCGCAAGGACAGGGGTGCACACTGAAGCTTTCTTT
15,NA,TRBD2,TRBJ2-7,TRBV6-2/TRBV6-3,CASSYPGTSTYEQYF,TGTGCCAGCAGTTACCCGGGGACTAGCACCTACGAGCAGTACTTC